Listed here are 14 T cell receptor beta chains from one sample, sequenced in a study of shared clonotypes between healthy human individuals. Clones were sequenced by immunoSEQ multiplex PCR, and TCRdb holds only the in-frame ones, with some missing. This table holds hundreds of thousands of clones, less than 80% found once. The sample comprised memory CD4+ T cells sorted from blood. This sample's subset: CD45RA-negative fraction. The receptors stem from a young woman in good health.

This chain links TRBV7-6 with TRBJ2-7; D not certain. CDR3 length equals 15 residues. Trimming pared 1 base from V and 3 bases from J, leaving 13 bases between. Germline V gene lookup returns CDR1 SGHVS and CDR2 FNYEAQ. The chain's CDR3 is CASSLVSGLGYEQYF. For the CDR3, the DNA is TGTGCCAGCAGCTTAGTTTCCGGGTTAGGCTACGAGCAGTACTTC. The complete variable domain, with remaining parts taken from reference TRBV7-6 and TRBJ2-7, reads GAGVSQSPRYKVTKRGQDVALRCDPISGHVSLYWYRQALGQGPEFLTYFNYEAQQDKSGLPNDRFSAERPEGSISTLTIQRTEQRDSAMYRCASSLVSGLGYEQYFGPGTRLTVT.

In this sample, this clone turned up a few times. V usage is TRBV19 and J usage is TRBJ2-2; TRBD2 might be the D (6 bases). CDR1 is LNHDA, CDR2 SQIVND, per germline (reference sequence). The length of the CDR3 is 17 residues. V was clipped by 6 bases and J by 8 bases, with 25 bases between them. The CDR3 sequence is CASRGWGSSGKVGELFF. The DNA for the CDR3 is TGTGCCAGTAGAGGTTGGGGAAGTAGCGGAAAAGTAGGGGAGCTGTTTTTT.

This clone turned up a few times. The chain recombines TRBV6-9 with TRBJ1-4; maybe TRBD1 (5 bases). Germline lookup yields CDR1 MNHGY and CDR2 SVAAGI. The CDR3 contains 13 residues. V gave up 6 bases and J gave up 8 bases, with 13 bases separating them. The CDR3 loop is CASRGQRGEKLFF. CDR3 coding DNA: TGTGCCAGCAGAGGGCAGCGGGGGGAAAAACTGTTTTTT.

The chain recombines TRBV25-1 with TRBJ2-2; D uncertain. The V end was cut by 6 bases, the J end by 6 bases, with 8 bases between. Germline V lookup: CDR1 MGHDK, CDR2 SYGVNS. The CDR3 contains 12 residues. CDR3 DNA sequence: TGTGCCAGCAGCTCCCCATCCGGGGAGCTGTTTTTT. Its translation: CASSSPSGELFF.

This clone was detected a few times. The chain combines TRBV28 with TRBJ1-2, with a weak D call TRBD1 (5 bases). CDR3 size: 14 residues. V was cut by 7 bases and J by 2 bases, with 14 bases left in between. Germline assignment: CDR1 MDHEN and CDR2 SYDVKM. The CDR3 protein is CASNSGVPNYGYTF. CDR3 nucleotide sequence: TGTGCCAGCAATTCGGGGGTACCCAACTATGGCTACACCTTC.

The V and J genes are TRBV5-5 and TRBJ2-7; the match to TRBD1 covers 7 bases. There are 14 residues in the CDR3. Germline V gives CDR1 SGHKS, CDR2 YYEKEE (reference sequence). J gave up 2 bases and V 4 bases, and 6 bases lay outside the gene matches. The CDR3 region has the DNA TGTGCCAGCAGCCCCGGGACAGAAGCCTACGAGCAGTACTTC. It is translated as CASSPGTEAYEQYF.

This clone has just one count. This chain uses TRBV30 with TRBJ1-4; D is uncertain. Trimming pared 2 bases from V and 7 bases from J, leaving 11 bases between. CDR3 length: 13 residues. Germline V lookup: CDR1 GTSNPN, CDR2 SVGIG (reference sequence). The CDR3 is CAWSTAAGEKLFF. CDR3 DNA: TGTGCCTGGAGTACAGCGGCGGGTGAAAAACTGTTTTTT.

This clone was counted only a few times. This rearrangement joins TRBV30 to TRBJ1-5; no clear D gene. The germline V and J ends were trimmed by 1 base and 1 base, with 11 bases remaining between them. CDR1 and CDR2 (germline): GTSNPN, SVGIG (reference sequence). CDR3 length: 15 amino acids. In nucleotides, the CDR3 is TGTGCCTGGAGTGCCCACCTCTCCAGCAATCAGCCCCAGCATTTT. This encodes CAWSAHLSSNQPQHF.

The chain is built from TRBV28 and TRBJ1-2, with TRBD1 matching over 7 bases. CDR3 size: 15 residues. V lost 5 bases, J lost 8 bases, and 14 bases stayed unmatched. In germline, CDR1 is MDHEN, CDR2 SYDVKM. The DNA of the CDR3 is TGTGCCAGCAGTCACCCTTCCCTGACAGGGAGCGGCTACACCTTC. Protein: CASSHPSLTGSGYTF.

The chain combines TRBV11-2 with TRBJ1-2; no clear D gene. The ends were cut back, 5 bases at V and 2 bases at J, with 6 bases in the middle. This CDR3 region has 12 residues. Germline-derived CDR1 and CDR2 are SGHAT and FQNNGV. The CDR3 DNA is TGTGCCAGCAGCGGTTCCAACTATGGCTACACCTTC. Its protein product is CASSGSNYGYTF.

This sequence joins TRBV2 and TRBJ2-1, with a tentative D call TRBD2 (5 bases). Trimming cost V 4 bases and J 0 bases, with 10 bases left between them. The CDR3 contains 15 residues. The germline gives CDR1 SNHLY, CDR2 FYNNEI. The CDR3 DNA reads TGTGCCAGCAGTGCTCCTGGGAGCTCCTACAATGAGCAGTTCTTC. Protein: CASSAPGSSYNEQFF.

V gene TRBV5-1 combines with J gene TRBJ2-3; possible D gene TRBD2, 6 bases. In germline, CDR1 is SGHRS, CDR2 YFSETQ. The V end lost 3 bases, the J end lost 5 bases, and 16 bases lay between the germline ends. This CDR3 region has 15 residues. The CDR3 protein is CASSSLAERGDTQYF. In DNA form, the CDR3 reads TGCGCCAGCAGCTCCTTAGCGGAGAGAGGAGATACGCAGTATTTT.

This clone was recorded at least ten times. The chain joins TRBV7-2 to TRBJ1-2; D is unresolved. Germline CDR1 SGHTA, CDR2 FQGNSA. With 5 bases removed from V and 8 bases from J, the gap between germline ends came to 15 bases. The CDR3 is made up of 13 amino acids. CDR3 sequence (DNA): TGTGCCAGCAGCCATTCCGGGGAAGACGGCTACACCTTC. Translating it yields CASSHSGEDGYTF.

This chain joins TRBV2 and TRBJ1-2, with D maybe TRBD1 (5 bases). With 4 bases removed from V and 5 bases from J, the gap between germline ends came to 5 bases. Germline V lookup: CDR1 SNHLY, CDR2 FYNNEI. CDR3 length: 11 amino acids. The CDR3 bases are TGTGCCAGCAGTGGACAGTATGGCTACACCTTC. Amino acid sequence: CASSGQYGYTF.